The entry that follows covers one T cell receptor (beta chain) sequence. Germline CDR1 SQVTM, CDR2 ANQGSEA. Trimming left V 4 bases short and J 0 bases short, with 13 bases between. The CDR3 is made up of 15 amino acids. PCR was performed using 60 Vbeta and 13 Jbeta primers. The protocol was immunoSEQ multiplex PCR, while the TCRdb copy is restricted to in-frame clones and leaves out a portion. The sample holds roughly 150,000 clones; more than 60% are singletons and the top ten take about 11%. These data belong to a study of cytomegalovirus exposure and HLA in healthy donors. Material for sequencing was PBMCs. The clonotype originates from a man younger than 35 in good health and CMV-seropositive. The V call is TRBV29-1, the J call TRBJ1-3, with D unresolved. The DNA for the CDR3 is TGCAGCGTTGTGGAGGGTTGGGGCTCTGGAAACACCATATATTTT. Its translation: CSVVEGWGSGNTIYF.